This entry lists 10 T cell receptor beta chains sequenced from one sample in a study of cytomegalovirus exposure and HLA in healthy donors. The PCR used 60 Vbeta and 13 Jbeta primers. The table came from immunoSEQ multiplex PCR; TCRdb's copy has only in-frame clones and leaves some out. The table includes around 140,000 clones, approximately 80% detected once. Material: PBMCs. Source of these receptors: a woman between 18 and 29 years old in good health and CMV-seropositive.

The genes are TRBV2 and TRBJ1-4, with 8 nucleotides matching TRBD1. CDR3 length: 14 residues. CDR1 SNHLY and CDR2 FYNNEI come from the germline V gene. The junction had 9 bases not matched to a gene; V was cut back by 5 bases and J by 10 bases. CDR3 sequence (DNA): TGTGCCAGCAGTCCTGGGACAGGCCGGGGAAAACTGTTTTTT. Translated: CASSPGTGRGKLFF.

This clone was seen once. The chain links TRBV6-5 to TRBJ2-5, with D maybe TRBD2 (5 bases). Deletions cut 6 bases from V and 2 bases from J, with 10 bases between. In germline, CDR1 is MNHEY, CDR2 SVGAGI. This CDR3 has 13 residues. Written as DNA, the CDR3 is TGTGCCAGCAGCCGAGGGCCTCAAGAGACCCAGTACTTC. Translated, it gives CASSRGPQETQYF.

CDR3 nucleotides: TGTGCCAGTAGCATCCCCCTTACCGGGCAGCCCCAGCATTTT. Encoded protein: CASSIPLTGQPQHF. The chain has TRBV19 and TRBJ1-5; D gene uncertain. Trimming took 6 bases from V and 7 from J, leaving 16 bases between them. Germline V CDR1 and CDR2: LNHDA, SQIVND (reference sequence). This CDR3 is built from 14 residues.

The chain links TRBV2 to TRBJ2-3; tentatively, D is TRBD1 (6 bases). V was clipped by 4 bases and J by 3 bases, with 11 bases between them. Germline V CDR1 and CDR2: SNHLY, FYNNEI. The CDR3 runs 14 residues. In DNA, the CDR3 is TGTGCCAGCAGTGTCATACAGGGTACAGATACGCAGTATTTT. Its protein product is CASSVIQGTDTQYF. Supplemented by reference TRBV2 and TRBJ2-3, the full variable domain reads EPEVTQTPSHQVTQMGQEVILRCVPISNHLYFYWYRQILGQKVEFLVSFYNNEISEKSEIFDDQFSVERPDGSNFTLKIRSTKLEDSAMYFCASSVIQGTDTQYFGPGTRLTVL.

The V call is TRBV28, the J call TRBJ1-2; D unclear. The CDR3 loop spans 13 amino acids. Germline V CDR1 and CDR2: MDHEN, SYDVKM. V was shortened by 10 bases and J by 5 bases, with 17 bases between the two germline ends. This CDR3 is CATRQGLPYGYTF. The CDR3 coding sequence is TGTGCCACCCGACAAGGCTTGCCATATGGCTACACCTTC.

The CDR3 loop is CASSLVSLGGGEYGYTF. DNA of the CDR3: TGCGCCAGCAGCTTGGTCTCCCTTGGCGGGGGTGAATATGGCTACACCTTC. The chain recombines TRBV5-1 with TRBJ1-2; tentatively, D is TRBD1 (5 bases). The ends were cut back, 0 bases at V and 5 bases at J, with 20 bases in the middle. Looked up from germline, CDR1 is SGHRS and CDR2 is YFSETQ. CDR3 length: 17 amino acids.

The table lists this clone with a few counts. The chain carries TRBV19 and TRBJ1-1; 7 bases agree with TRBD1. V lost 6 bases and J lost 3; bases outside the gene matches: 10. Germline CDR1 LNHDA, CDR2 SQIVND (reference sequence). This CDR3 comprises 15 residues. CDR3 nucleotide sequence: TGTGCCAGTAGCAGGGGGAGACAGCCCGACACTGAAGCTTTCTTT. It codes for CASSRGRQPDTEAFF. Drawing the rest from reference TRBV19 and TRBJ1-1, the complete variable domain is DGGITQSPKYLFRKEGQNVTLSCEQNLNHDAMYWYRQDPGQGLRLIYYSQIVNDFQKGDIAEGYSVSREKKESFPLTVTSAQKNPTAFYLCASSRGRQPDTEAFFGQGTRLTVV.

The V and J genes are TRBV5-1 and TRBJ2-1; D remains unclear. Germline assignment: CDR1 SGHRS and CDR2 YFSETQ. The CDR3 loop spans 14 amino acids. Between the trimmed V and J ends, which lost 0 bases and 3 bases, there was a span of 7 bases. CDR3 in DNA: TGCGCCAGCAGCTTGGGTGGCTTCTACAATGAGCAGTTCTTC. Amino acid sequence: CASSLGGFYNEQFF.

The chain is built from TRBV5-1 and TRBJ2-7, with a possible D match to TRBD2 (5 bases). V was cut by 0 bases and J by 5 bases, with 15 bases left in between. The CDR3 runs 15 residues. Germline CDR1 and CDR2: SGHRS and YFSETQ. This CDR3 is CASSLAAGIRNEQYF. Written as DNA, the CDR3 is TGCGCCAGCAGCTTGGCGGCCGGGATCAGGAACGAGCAGTACTTC.

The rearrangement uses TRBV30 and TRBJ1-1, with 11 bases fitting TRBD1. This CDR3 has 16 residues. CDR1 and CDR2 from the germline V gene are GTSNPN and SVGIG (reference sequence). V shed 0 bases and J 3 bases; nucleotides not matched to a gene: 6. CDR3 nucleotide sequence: TGTGCCTGGAGTGTCATAGGGGACAGGGGGGACACTGAAGCTTTCTTT. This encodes CAWSVIGDRGDTEAFF.